Each of the 25 T cell receptor beta chains below was sequenced from the same sample in a study of blood T cells in healthy people across ages. Using a J-beta primer mix together with a sample-barcoded 5' primer, a second PCR was run for roughly 7 to 11 cycles. TCRdb used MiXCR to reprocess the 5' RACE reads, holding one entry per CDR3 protein. The sample lists 1,800,000 or so distinct CDR3 sequences; about two fifths were seen once. The source material was blood. These receptors all stem from a human donor in good health.

The chain is built from TRBV20-1 and TRBJ1-2, with D maybe TRBD1 (5 bases). CDR3 length equals 13 residues. V lost 4 bases and J lost 4, with 13 bases in between. The germline gives CDR1 DFQATT, CDR2 SNEGSKA (reference sequence). DNA of the CDR3: TGCAGTGCTACCTCGACAGTACTCTATGGCTACACCTTC. Protein sequence: CSATSTVLYGYTF.

This clonotype was seen a handful of times. The genes are TRBV20-1 and TRBJ2-5; 7 positions agree with TRBD1. The CDR3 runs to 13 residues. Trimming removed 4 bases from V and 1 base from J; junction bases left unmatched: 3. Germline V gene lookup returns CDR1 DFQATT and CDR2 SNEGSKA (reference sequence). The CDR3 loop reads CSANRGPQETQYF. The CDR3 coding sequence is TGCAGTGCTAATAGGGGGCCCCAAGAGACCCAGTACTTC.

The chain has TRBV13 and TRBJ1-2; possibly TRBD1 for D (6 bases). Germline V CDR1 and CDR2: PRHDT, FYEKMQ (reference sequence). The CDR3 sequence is 14 residues long. V shed 5 bases and J shed 12 bases, with 22 bases lying between them. The CDR3 reads CASSGGLGTGGHTF. CDR3 DNA sequence: TGTGCCAGCAGCGGAGGCCTGGGGACGGGGGGCCACACCTTC. The full variable domain, rest sourced from reference TRBV13 and TRBJ1-2, is AAGVIQSPRHLIKEKRETATLKCYPIPRHDTVYWYQQGPGQDPQFLISFYEKMQSDKGSIPDRFSAQQFSDYHSELNMSSLELGDSALYFCASSGGLGTGGHTFGSGTRLTVV.

The chain links TRBV5-1 to TRBJ2-1; the match to TRBD2 covers 14 bases. CDR1 and CDR2 from the germline V gene are SGHRS and YFSETQ. The V segment lost 3 bases and the J segment 7 bases; nucleotides outside the gene matches: 9. This CDR3 spans 17 amino acids. The CDR3 DNA is TGCGCCAGCAGCTCCAGACTAGCGGGGGGGCCCGTGAATGAGCAGTTCTTC. This encodes CASSSRLAGGPVNEQFF.

This chain joins TRBV11-2 and TRBJ2-3; unclear D gene. The CDR3 runs 11 residues. The germline V gene encodes CDR1 SGHAT and CDR2 FQNNGV. V dropped 2 bases and J dropped 8 bases, with 5 bases sitting between them. This CDR3 reads CASSLIVTQYF. As DNA, the CDR3 is TGTGCCAGCAGCTTAATCGTTACGCAGTATTTT.

This clonotype has only a few counts. The chain couples TRBV12-3 or TRBV12-4 to TRBJ1-2, with D unclear. This CDR3 is 13 amino acids long. Trimming removed 1 base from V and 8 bases from J, with 11 bases in between. The CDR3 DNA reads TGTGCCAGCAGTTTAGAGGTTCGGTACGGCTACACCTTC. Translating gives CASSLEVRYGYTF.

This clonotype was observed many times. This chain uses TRBV7-2 with TRBJ2-7; a possible D gene is TRBD2 (5 bases). The V and J ends lost 2 bases and 6 bases respectively, with 11 bases between them. CDR3 length equals 13 residues. Germline CDR1 reads SGHTA; CDR2 reads FQGNSA. CDR3 DNA: TGTGCCAGCAGCTTAAATTTAGCGAGCGAGCAGTACTTC. Encoded protein: CASSLNLASEQYF.

In DNA, the CDR3 is TGTGCCAGCAGCACCCAACGCGAGCAGTACTTC. Translating it yields CASSTQREQYF. This sequence joins TRBV3-1 and TRBJ2-1; D is undetermined. The J call may be mistaken, given a closer DNA end match to TRBJ2-7. The CDR3 sequence is 11 residues long. Germline CDR1 reads LGHDT; CDR2 reads YNNKEL (reference sequence).

The rearrangement uses TRBV5-1 and TRBJ1-2, with 11 bases matching TRBD1. V dropped 3 bases and J dropped 6; count of bases not matched to a gene: 7. Germline V CDR1 and CDR2: SGHRS, YFSETQ. CDR3 length equals 15 residues. CDR3 DNA: TGCGCCAGCAGCTCTGGGACAGGGGGATTCGATGGCTACACCTTC. Amino acids: CASSSGTGGFDGYTF.

The chain employs TRBV7-2 and TRBJ2-7, with 11 bases aligning to TRBD2. This CDR3 is built from 14 residues. V shed 4 bases and J 6 bases; nucleotides not matched to a gene: 5. Per the germline V gene, CDR1 is SGHTA and CDR2 is FQGNSA. CDR3 in amino acids: CASSSGLAGVEQYF. The CDR3 nucleotides are TGTGCCAGCAGCTCAGGACTAGCGGGCGTCGAGCAGTACTTC.

The chain joins TRBV28 to TRBJ1-4; TRBD1 aligns across 7 bases. The trim removed 6 bases at V and 5 bases at J, leaving 9 bases unmatched. Germline V lookup: CDR1 MDHEN, CDR2 SYDVKM. There are 15 residues in the CDR3. In DNA form, the CDR3 reads TGTGCCAGCAGACGCAGGACAGGCTGGAATGAAAAACTGTTTTTT. Translation gives CASRRRTGWNEKLFF.

The J gene is TRBJ2-7, the V gene TRBV5-6; TRBD1 matches at 10 bases. The CDR3 has 15 amino acids. Germline V CDR1 and CDR2: SGHDT, YYEEEE. The junction had 10 bases not matched to a gene; V was cut back by 4 bases and J by 6 bases. CDR3 protein: CASSPLMTGGSEQYF. CDR3 DNA: TGTGCCAGCAGCCCGTTGATGACAGGGGGCAGCGAGCAGTACTTC.

This chain connects TRBV7-2 to TRBJ2-3; 10 bases agree with TRBD1. The CDR3 extends over 15 amino acids. With V trimmed by 6 bases and J by 4 bases, 7 bases remained unmatched. Germline CDR1 SGHTA, CDR2 FQGNSA. Here the CDR3 DNA reads TGTGCCAGCAGAGAAGGGACAGGGGCGGCAGATACGCAGTATTTT. It encodes CASREGTGAADTQYF.

A few counts support this clonotype. The J gene is TRBJ2-5, the V gene TRBV6-2 or TRBV6-3; 11 bases are shared with TRBD2. Germline lookup yields CDR1 MNHEY and CDR2 SVGEGT. The CDR3 is made up of 16 amino acids. The junction had 13 bases not matched to a gene; V was cut back by 11 bases and J by 2 bases. The CDR3 DNA follows: TGTGCCGGCAAAACCCTAGCGGGGGGCGATCAAGAGACCCAGTACTTC. This sequence encodes CAGKTLAGGDQETQYF.

CDR3 loop: CASSQGLAIYNEQFF. In nucleotides, the CDR3 is TGCGCCAGCAGCCAAGGTCTAGCAATCTACAATGAGCAGTTCTTC. The V call is TRBV4-3, the J call TRBJ2-1, with a tentative D call TRBD2 (5 bases). The CDR3 is made up of 15 amino acids. Germline V gene sequence: CDR1 LGHNA, CDR2 YSLEER. Trimming left V 1 base short and J 3 bases short, with 10 bases between.

The chain links TRBV9 to TRBJ2-3; 9 bases line up with TRBD1. V gave up 7 bases and J gave up 6 bases; unmatched junction bases: 12. CDR1 and CDR2 from the germline V gene are SGDLS and YYNGEE. CDR3 length: 15 residues. As DNA, the CDR3 is TGTGCCAGCGGCTTGACAGGGGGTCAAATTGATACGCAGTATTTT. Protein product: CASGLTGGQIDTQYF.

This clonotype was observed a handful of times. This chain joins TRBV12-3 or TRBV12-4 and TRBJ1-4, with D possibly matching TRBD1 (6 bases). The CDR3 is 15 amino acids. V dropped 0 bases and J dropped 8 bases, with 13 bases sitting between them. The CDR3 region is CASSLAGAAWEKLFF. The DNA for the CDR3 is TGTGCCAGCAGTTTAGCGGGGGCCGCCTGGGAAAAACTGTTTTTT.

V usage is TRBV24-1 and J usage is TRBJ2-3; D not resolved. Germline CDR1 reads KGHDR; CDR2 reads SFDVKD. The CDR3 runs to 12 residues. V lost 7 bases to trimming and J lost 1 base, with 5 bases between them. The CDR3 region is CATRRGTDTQYF. The CDR3 DNA reads as TGTGCCACCAGAAGGGGCACAGATACGCAGTATTTT.

This chain joins TRBV10-3 and TRBJ2-7; possibly TRBD1 or TRBD2 for D (5 bases each). Trimming pared 7 bases from V and 0 bases from J, leaving 13 bases between. This CDR3 is built from 14 residues. The germline gives CDR1 ENHRY, CDR2 SYGVKD. The CDR3 DNA is TGTGCCATCAATCCGGGACGGAGCTCCTACGAGCAGTACTTC. This sequence encodes CAINPGRSSYEQYF.

J is TRBJ2-5 and V is TRBV15; D uncertain. The length of the CDR3 is 13 residues. V lost 0 bases, J lost 7 bases, and 9 bases lay in between. CDR1 and CDR2 (germline): LNHNV, YYDKDF (reference sequence). CDR3 DNA sequence: TGTGCCACCAGCAGAGATGCCGCTGGGACCCAGTACTTC. This translates into CATSRDAAGTQYF.

This clonotype has a handful of counts. The V gene is TRBV18, the J gene TRBJ2-1; maybe TRBD1 (7 bases). The CDR3 contains 16 residues. From germline, CDR1 is KGHSH and CDR2 LQKENI. V lost 1 base and J 2 bases, leaving 12 bases between the germline ends. In DNA, the CDR3 is TGTGCCAGCTCACCACAGGGGGCGGGAACCTACAATGAGCAGTTCTTC. Translation: CASSPQGAGTYNEQFF.

This clonotype was found a few times. V usage is TRBV15 and J usage is TRBJ2-3; D is unclear. CDR3 length: 14 residues. The V and J ends lost 1 base and 3 bases respectively, with 8 bases between them. Germline assignment: CDR1 LNHNV and CDR2 YYDKDF (reference sequence). Here the CDR3 DNA reads TGTGCCACCAGCAGAGTGGGTGAGACAGATACGCAGTATTTT. Residues: CATSRVGETDTQYF.

The chain combines TRBV28 with TRBJ1-2, with D perhaps TRBD1 (6 bases). CDR1 is MDHEN and CDR2 is SYDVKM in the germline V gene. Trimming stripped 5 bases from V and 1 base from J, with 17 bases between. This CDR3 comprises 16 residues. DNA of the CDR3: TGTGCCAGCAGTCCCCCAGGGGAGGGTTTTAACTATGGCTACACCTTC. It specifies CASSPPGEGFNYGYTF.

This chain connects TRBV19 to TRBJ2-1, with a weak D call TRBD1 (5 bases). The end of the DNA is better explained by TRBJ2-7, so the J call may be wrong. The CDR3 totals 13 residues. CDR1 and CDR2 from the germline V gene are LNHDA and SQIVND (reference sequence). The CDR3 sequence: CASSTQGVNEQYF. The CDR3 region has the DNA TGTGCCAGTAGTACTCAGGGTGTCAACGAGCAGTACTTC.

The chain couples TRBV7-9 to TRBJ2-7, with D tentatively TRBD1 (6 bases). The CDR3 runs 14 residues. Germline V gene sequence: CDR1 SEHNR, CDR2 FQNEAQ (reference sequence). The germline V and J ends were trimmed by 5 bases and 5 bases, with 16 bases remaining between them. This chain's CDR3 is CASSPGRGFNEQYF. The CDR3 DNA reads TGTGCCAGCAGCCCCGGCAGGGGTTTTAACGAGCAGTACTTC. The variable domain in full, with the rest retrieved from reference TRBV7-9 and TRBJ2-7, is DTGVSQNPRHKITKRGQNVTFRCDPISEHNRLYWYRQTLGQGPEFLTYFQNEAQLEKSRLLSDRFSAERPKGSFSTLEIQRTEQGDSAMYLCASSPGRGFNEQYFGPGTRLTVT.